One and the same sample provided the 27 T cell receptor beta chains below, sequenced in a study of blood T cell repertoires in COVID-19. Clones were read by immunoSEQ multiplex PCR, and TCRdb kept only the in-frame ones, dropping some. The top ten hold about 8.4% of the sample, which has about 180,000 clones, about nine tenths seen once. The source material was PBMCs or T cells enriched from blood (not recorded which). Receptor source: a woman aged 18-35 years who had recovered from COVID-19.

The chain has TRBV19 and TRBJ1-1; 9 positions agree with TRBD1. This CDR3 contains 14 residues. Germline V gene lookup returns CDR1 LNHDA and CDR2 SQIVND (reference sequence). The V and J ends lost 7 bases and 5 bases, in that order; junction bases with no gene match: 8. The CDR3 DNA reads as TGTGCCAGTAACCCTACAGGGGGCGGAACTGAAGCTTTCTTT. It specifies CASNPTGGGTEAFF.

This clone came up once. The chain joins TRBV2 to TRBJ2-1; 7 bases line up with TRBD1. Germline V gene lookup returns CDR1 SNHLY and CDR2 FYNNEI. CDR3 size: 14 residues. J gave up 8 bases and V 6 bases, and 10 bases lay outside the gene matches. The CDR3 DNA is TGTGCCAGCAGCCAAGGACAGGTGGTCGATGAGCAGTTCTTC. It specifies CASSQGQVVDEQFF.

V and J are TRBV7-2 and TRBJ1-2, with no clear D. Germline V gives CDR1 SGHTA, CDR2 FQGNSA. The V gene lost 5 bases and the J gene lost 3 bases, with 22 bases spanning the gap. The CDR3 has 17 residues. The CDR3 sequence: CASSLEPNPLDDYGYTF. The CDR3 bases are TGTGCCAGCAGCCTAGAACCCAATCCGTTAGATGACTATGGCTACACCTTC.

The genes are TRBV5-4 and TRBJ2-1; D remains unclear. Trimming pared 4 bases from V and 6 bases from J, leaving 17 bases between. Germline V CDR1 and CDR2: SGHNT, YYREEE (reference sequence). The CDR3 is 15 residues long. CDR3 in amino acids: CASSPPVFAVNEQFF. The DNA of the CDR3 is TGTGCCAGCAGCCCCCCGGTATTTGCGGTCAATGAGCAGTTCTTC. Together with reference TRBV5-4 and TRBJ2-1, the CDR3 gives the full variable domain: ETGVTQSPTHLIKTRGQQVTLRCSSQSGHNTVSWYQQALGQGPQFIFQYYREEENGRGNFPPRFSGLQFPNYSSELNVNALELDDSALYLCASSPPVFAVNEQFFGPGTRLTVL.

The rearrangement uses TRBV28 and TRBJ2-7; TRBD2 matches 10 bases. V was pared by 3 bases and J by 4 bases, with 6 bases of the junction left unmatched. This CDR3 has 15 amino acids. Per the germline V gene, CDR1 is MDHEN and CDR2 is SYDVKM. The CDR3 protein is CASSFRSSGSYEQYF. In DNA, the CDR3 is TGTGCCAGCAGTTTTCGGTCTAGCGGGAGTTACGAGCAGTACTTC.

In nucleotides, the CDR3 is TGTGCCAGCAGCCCGGGATCGCAACTGGCATATGAGCAGTTCTTC. It codes for CASSPGSQLAYEQFF. The genes are TRBV5-4 and TRBJ2-1; D is possibly TRBD2 (5 bases). Per germline, CDR1 SGHNT and CDR2 YYREEE (reference sequence). Trimming stripped 4 bases from V and 8 bases from J, with 19 bases between. This CDR3 has 15 residues.

The gene calls are TRBV9 and TRBJ2-1; 9 bases align to TRBD2. The length of the CDR3 is 13 residues. Germline CDR1 reads SGDLS; CDR2 reads YYNGEE. Germline trimming cut 4 bases from V and 6 bases from J; bases unmatched to any gene: 2. The CDR3 DNA is TGTGCCAGCAGCTTTAGCGGGAGCAATGAGCAGTTCTTC. Translated, it gives CASSFSGSNEQFF.

The chain is built from TRBV18 and TRBJ1-1; D not certain. Trimming cost V 2 bases and J 1 base, with 8 bases left between them. The CDR3 is 14 amino acids. Germline V gene lookup returns CDR1 KGHSH and CDR2 LQKENI. The CDR3 DNA sequence: TGTGCCAGCTCACCATTTTTCCAGAACACTGAAGCTTTCTTT. Translating gives CASSPFFQNTEAFF.

The chain has TRBV5-1 and TRBJ2-5; D ambiguous. This CDR3 comprises 15 residues. V was clipped by 5 bases and J by 1 base, with 15 bases between them. The V gene's germline CDR1 is SGHRS and CDR2 YFSETQ. The CDR3 DNA follows: TGCGCCAGCAGTACCGCCGGTATTTCCCAAGAGACCCAGTACTTC. Translated, it gives CASSTAGISQETQYF.

The chain links TRBV6-4 to TRBJ2-3; D is unresolved. Germline-derived CDR1 and CDR2 are MRHNA and SNTAGT. The CDR3 sequence is 14 residues long. Trimming stripped 3 bases from V and 4 bases from J, with 11 bases between. Here the CDR3 reads CASSESYEADTQYF. The CDR3 nucleotides read TGTGCCAGCAGTGAAAGCTACGAGGCAGATACGCAGTATTTT.

V gene TRBV11-2 combines with J gene TRBJ2-5; TRBD1 agrees at 8 bases. CDR1 is SGHAT and CDR2 is FQNNGV in the germline V gene. V lost 3 bases, J lost 4 bases, and 16 bases stayed unmatched. The CDR3 is made up of 18 amino acids. The CDR3 DNA sequence: TGTGCCAGCAGCTTTAACGTAAGGCCAGGGGGCTCGTCAGAGACCCAGTACTTC. Its translation is CASSFNVRPGGSSETQYF.

This clone was detected once. The chain combines TRBV9 with TRBJ1-2; weak D call: TRBD1 (5 bases). CDR3 size: 13 residues. In germline, CDR1 is SGDLS, CDR2 YYNGEE. Deletions cut 5 bases from V and 7 bases from J, with 15 bases between. The CDR3 protein is CASRDSSGGGYTF. The DNA for the CDR3 is TGTGCCAGCAGAGACTCGAGCGGGGGTGGCTACACCTTC.

This chain connects TRBV24-1 to TRBJ2-3; possibly TRBD1 for D (6 bases). This CDR3 contains 14 residues. Trimming stripped 8 bases from V and 5 bases from J, with 16 bases between. The V gene's germline CDR1 is KGHDR and CDR2 SFDVKD. In DNA, the CDR3 is TGTGCCACCATGGACAGAACAAATATAGATACGCAGTATTTT. Translation: CATMDRTNIDTQYF.

This clone was seen once. The chain carries TRBV7-8 and TRBJ1-1; no definite D call. V was trimmed by 6 bases and J by 0 bases, leaving 11 bases between them. Germline-derived CDR1 and CDR2 are SGHVS and FQNEAQ. The CDR3 spans 14 residues. The CDR3 spells CASRTGKMNTEAFF. CDR3 DNA: TGTGCCAGCAGGACGGGGAAAATGAACACTGAAGCTTTCTTT. The complete variable domain, with remaining parts taken from reference TRBV7-8 and TRBJ1-1, reads GAGVSQSPRYKVAKRGQDVALRCDPISGHVSLFWYQQALGQGPEFLTYFQNEAQLDKSGLPSDRFFAERPEGSVSTLKIQRTQQEDSAVYLCASRTGKMNTEAFFGQGTRLTVV.

The rearrangement links TRBV13 to TRBJ2-3, with TRBD2 identical over 12 bases. Germline CDR1 PRHDT, CDR2 FYEKMQ (reference sequence). Trimming removed 5 bases from V and 2 bases from J; junction bases left unmatched: 8. This CDR3 spans 17 amino acids. As DNA, the CDR3 is TGTGCCAGCAGCCTAACGACTAGCGGGGGACCCACAGATACGCAGTATTTT. Its protein product is CASSLTTSGGPTDTQYF.

The gene calls are TRBV5-1 and TRBJ1-2, with 10 bases aligning to TRBD1. The germline V gene encodes CDR1 SGHRS and CDR2 YFSETQ. The CDR3 has 17 residues. V was clipped by 5 bases and J by 8 bases; unmatched bases: 18. This chain's CDR3 is CASRPLAPGTGVRGYTF. Here the CDR3 DNA reads TGCGCCAGCAGACCCCTGGCACCCGGGACAGGGGTAAGGGGCTACACCTTC.

V usage is TRBV7-6 and J usage is TRBJ2-7, with 12 bases lining up with TRBD2. Germline V lookup: CDR1 SGHVS, CDR2 FNYEAQ. The CDR3 extends over 15 amino acids. V was pared by 5 bases and J by 0 bases, with 2 bases of the junction left unmatched. The chain's CDR3 is CASSPTSGSSYEQYF. The CDR3 nucleotides are TGTGCCAGCAGCCCGACTAGCGGGAGCTCCTACGAGCAGTACTTC.

This clone was seen only once. The gene calls are TRBV18 and TRBJ2-7; 8 bases match TRBD2. Per germline, CDR1 KGHSH and CDR2 LQKENI. Trimming took 4 bases from V and 2 from J; bases not matched to a gene: 4. The CDR3 sequence is 14 residues long. DNA of the CDR3: TGTGCCAGCTCACGAAGCGGGGGAACCTACGAGCAGTACTTC. Translated: CASSRSGGTYEQYF.

The rearrangement uses TRBV7-9 and TRBJ2-2; 7 bases match TRBD1. The junction had 3 bases not matched to a gene; V was cut back by 10 bases and J by 1 base. The germline V gene has CDR1 SEHNR and CDR2 FQNEAQ (reference sequence). This CDR3 contains 13 residues. The CDR3 DNA is TGTGCCATCAGACAGGGGAACACCGGGGAGCTGTTTTTT. Protein product: CAIRQGNTGELFF.

V is TRBV5-8 and J is TRBJ2-1; 7 bases align to TRBD1. This CDR3 has 17 residues. Germline lookup yields CDR1 SGHTS and CDR2 YDEGEE. J gave up 3 bases and V 5 bases, and 14 bases lay outside the gene matches. CDR3: CASRAFRGQAIYNEQFF. The CDR3 DNA is TGTGCCAGCAGAGCGTTTAGGGGGCAGGCGATCTACAATGAGCAGTTCTTC.

This chain connects TRBV21-1 to TRBJ1-5; the table names TRBD1, a call not compared with the DNA. TRBV21-1 is described as a pseudogene. The CDR3 is 18 amino acids. CDR3: CASSKVTGVFGWDQPQHF. The CDR3 nucleotides read TGTGCCAGCAGCAAAGTGACAGGGGTGTTTGGTTGGGATCAGCCCCAGCATTTT.

The chain combines TRBV15 with TRBJ2-2; a possible D gene is TRBD2 (5 bases). This CDR3 comprises 15 residues. V was trimmed by 1 base and J by 5 bases, leaving 11 bases between them. Germline assignment: CDR1 LNHNV and CDR2 YYDKDF (reference sequence). Written as DNA, the CDR3 is TGTGCCACCAGCAGAGGAGACTACCCGACCGGGGAGCTGTTTTTT. This encodes CATSRGDYPTGELFF.

This rearrangement joins TRBV29-1 to TRBJ2-3; TRBD1 is a possible D gene (6 bases). The germline CDR1 and CDR2 sequences are SQVTM and ANQGSEA. The CDR3 runs to 13 residues. V lost 4 bases, J lost 1 base, and 9 bases lay in between. The CDR3 region is CSVAGVGTDTQYF. CDR3 nucleotides: TGCAGCGTTGCAGGGGTAGGCACAGATACGCAGTATTTT.

The chain couples TRBV18 to TRBJ1-5; no clear D. Germline lookup yields CDR1 KGHSH and CDR2 LQKENI. Trimming left V 2 bases short and J 1 base short, with 3 bases between. This CDR3 spans 13 amino acids. The DNA for the CDR3 is TGTGCCAGCTCACCATCAAGCAATCAGCCCCAGCATTTT. This encodes CASSPSSNQPQHF.

V and J are TRBV5-1 and TRBJ2-7, with D possibly being TRBD2 (6 bases). The V gene's germline CDR1 is SGHRS and CDR2 YFSETQ. V shed 2 bases and J shed 0 bases, with 9 bases lying between them. The CDR3 sequence is 14 residues long. The CDR3 loop reads CASSFGGSSYEQYF. CDR3 bases: TGCGCCAGCAGCTTCGGGGGTAGCTCCTACGAGCAGTACTTC.

This rearrangement joins TRBV19 to TRBJ2-7, with TRBD1 as a possible D gene (6 bases). V was trimmed by 6 bases and J by 3 bases, leaving 18 bases between them. The CDR3 is 15 residues long. In germline, CDR1 is LNHDA, CDR2 SQIVND (reference sequence). This chain's CDR3 is CASRLQGTLNYEQYF. The DNA of the CDR3 is TGTGCCAGTAGACTACAGGGAACCCTCAACTACGAGCAGTACTTC.

The V call is TRBV29-1, the J call TRBJ2-7, with D possibly being TRBD2 (5 bases). Germline CDR1 is SQVTM and CDR2 is ANQGSEA. With 7 bases removed from V and 2 bases from J, the gap between germline ends came to 12 bases. This CDR3 is 12 amino acids long. CDR3 protein: CSAEGSTYEQYF. As DNA, the CDR3 is TGCAGCGCCGAGGGCAGTACCTACGAGCAGTACTTC.